These 16 T cell receptor beta chains came from one sample sequenced in a study of T cells after posttransplantation cyclophosphamide. Assay: immunoSEQ multiplex PCR; the TCRdb copy retains only in-frame clones and omits some. The repertoire holds several thousand clones, with about nine tenths as singletons. Sequencing was carried out using CD4+ T cells sorted from blood. Receptors originate from a woman aged 50 to 60 in good health and a related stem cell transplant donor.

CDR3 in amino acids: CASSKTGSGETQYF. Written as DNA, the CDR3 is TGTGCCAGTAGTAAAACAGGGAGTGGAGAGACCCAGTACTTC. The chain carries TRBV19 and TRBJ2-5; TRBD1 is a possible D gene (6 bases). The germline V gene has CDR1 LNHDA and CDR2 SQIVND (reference sequence). The CDR3 is 14 residues long. The V and J ends lost 4 bases and 4 bases respectively, with 13 bases between them.

The chain couples TRBV14 to TRBJ2-1, with 14 bases that match TRBD2. The germline CDR1 and CDR2 sequences are SGHDN and FVKESK. V was pared by 0 bases and J by 6 bases, with 10 bases of the junction left unmatched. The CDR3 consists of 19 residues. CDR3 in DNA: TGTGCCAGCAGCCAAGATCTCCACGGGACTAGCGGGAGTATCAATGAGCAGTTCTTC. Translating it yields CASSQDLHGTSGSINEQFF.

A single count supports this clone. This chain joins TRBV5-4 and TRBJ2-7; 9 bases are a match to TRBD2. This CDR3 comprises 15 residues. Per the germline V gene, CDR1 is SGHNT and CDR2 is YYREEE (reference sequence). V shed 3 bases and J 0 bases; nucleotides not matched to a gene: 4. DNA of the CDR3: TGTGCCAGCAGCTCTTTAGCGGGAGTCTCCTACGAGCAGTACTTC. This codes for CASSSLAGVSYEQYF.

V and J are TRBV28 and TRBJ1-1; D might be TRBD1 (6 bases). The ends were cut back, 5 bases at V and 5 bases at J, with 18 bases in the middle. Germline CDR1 reads MDHEN; CDR2 reads SYDVKM. This CDR3 contains 15 residues. The CDR3 DNA reads as TGTGCCAGCAGTATACCCCCGGGGGGGCGAACTGAAGCTTTCTTT. Translation: CASSIPPGGRTEAFF.

The CDR3, as DNA: TGTGCCAGCAGTTTGGCCGGGATGACCTTCGAGCAGTACTTC. As protein: CASSLAGMTFEQYF. V and J are TRBV27 and TRBJ2-7; D is perhaps TRBD2 (5 bases). The CDR3 spans 14 residues. The germline V and J ends were trimmed by 3 bases and 6 bases, with 15 bases remaining between them. Germline V CDR1 and CDR2: MNHEY, SMNVEV (reference sequence).

CDR3 sequence reads: CASSLTGLETQYF. DNA for the CDR3: TGTGCCAGCAGCTTGACAGGGCTCGAGACCCAGTACTTC. The J gene is TRBJ2-5, the V gene TRBV7-3, with 7 positions matching TRBD1. Germline assignment: CDR1 SGHTA and CDR2 FQGTGA. V lost 3 bases to trimming and J lost 5 bases; unmatched junction nucleotides: 3. This CDR3 has 13 amino acids.

The V call is TRBV9, the J call TRBJ1-2; D perhaps matches TRBD1 (5 bases). From germline, CDR1 is SGDLS and CDR2 YYNGEE. Trimming removed 0 bases at V and 6 bases at J, with 12 bases between. The CDR3 spans 14 residues. CDR3 bases: TGTGCCAGCAGCGTAGCGTCAGGGACTGATGGCTACACCTTC. Translating gives CASSVASGTDGYTF.

This sequence joins TRBV21-1 and TRBJ1-4. TRBV21-1 corresponds to a pseudogene. This CDR3 is built from 16 residues. DNA for the CDR3: TGTGCCAGCAGCCCGACGGACGGGGACTCCCTCGGGAAACTGTTTTTT. It yields the protein CASSPTDGDSLGKLFF.

The V and J genes are TRBV11-3 and TRBJ2-3; D unclear. CDR3 size: 15 residues. The germline V gene has CDR1 SGHNT and CDR2 YENEEA. The V and J ends lost 2 bases and 4 bases respectively, with 13 bases between them. The CDR3: CASSLLRGDADTQYF. DNA for the CDR3: TGTGCCAGCAGCTTATTACGAGGTGACGCAGATACGCAGTATTTT.

This chain joins TRBV5-4 and TRBJ1-1; D is possibly TRBD1 (6 bases). Germline V gene lookup returns CDR1 SGHNT and CDR2 YYREEE (reference sequence). V was cut by 0 bases and J by 5 bases, with 8 bases left in between. The CDR3 contains 13 residues. The CDR3 DNA is TGTGCCAGCAGCTTGGGAGGGGGAACTGAAGCTTTCTTT. Amino acid sequence: CASSLGGGTEAFF.

The chain recombines TRBV2 with TRBJ2-5, with TRBD1 identical over 7 bases. The germline V gene encodes CDR1 SNHLY and CDR2 FYNNEI. V shed 6 bases, J shed 5 bases, and the junction held 9 bases outside the gene matches. The CDR3 length is 14 residues. The CDR3 region is CASSKNRGRETQYF. In DNA, the CDR3 is TGTGCCAGCAGCAAGAACAGGGGTAGGGAGACCCAGTACTTC.

The V gene is TRBV28, the J gene TRBJ2-3; 10 bases fit TRBD2. Germline CDR1 reads MDHEN; CDR2 reads SYDVKM. Trimming removed 4 bases from V and 2 bases from J; junction bases left unmatched: 9. The CDR3 runs to 17 residues. The DNA for the CDR3 is TGTGCCAGCAGTTCTTCTCGACTAGCGGGTTCCACAGATACGCAGTATTTT. Translation gives CASSSSRLAGSTDTQYF. The whole variable domain, remainder taken from reference TRBV28 and TRBJ2-3, is DVKVTQSSRYLVKRTGEKVFLECVQDMDHENMFWYRQDPGLGLRLIYFSYDVKMKEKGDIPEGYSVSREKKERFSLILESASTNQTSMYLCASSSSRLAGSTDTQYFGPGTRLTVL.

The gene calls are TRBV5-1 and TRBJ1-2; D possibly corresponds to TRBD1 (5 bases). Germline CDR1 is SGHRS and CDR2 is YFSETQ. CDR3 length: 13 residues. Trimming shortened V by 0 bases and J by 4 bases, and 7 bases separated the two germline ends. In nucleotides, the CDR3 is TGCGCCAGCAGCTTGGAAGGGGCCTATGGCTACACCTTC. It codes for CASSLEGAYGYTF.

The chain has TRBV5-1 and TRBJ1-1; 10 nucleotides agree with TRBD1. The CDR3 is 15 amino acids. V gave up 0 bases and J gave up 3 bases; unmatched junction bases: 2. The V gene's germline CDR1 is SGHRS and CDR2 YFSETQ. The CDR3 DNA reads TGCGCCAGCAGCTTGGAAGGGACAGGGGACACTGAAGCTTTCTTT. Protein: CASSLEGTGDTEAFF.

V usage is TRBV19 and J usage is TRBJ1-1; weak D call: TRBD1 (6 bases). Germline assignment: CDR1 LNHDA and CDR2 SQIVND (reference sequence). V was pared by 2 bases and J by 3 bases, with 10 bases between. The CDR3 contains 14 residues. As DNA, the CDR3 is TGTGCCAGTAGTATACAGGGGCGGGACACTGAAGCTTTCTTT. This translates into CASSIQGRDTEAFF.

The chain uses TRBV7-3 and TRBJ2-1, with TRBD1 matching over 10 bases. CDR3 size: 16 residues. V trimming: 5 bases; J trimming: 3 bases; junction bases outside the gene matches: 7. CDR1 is SGHTA and CDR2 is FQGTGA in the germline V gene. The DNA for the CDR3 is TGTGCCAGCAGCACCTGGACAGGGGGATTCTACAATGAGCAGTTCTTC. Its protein product is CASSTWTGGFYNEQFF.